These 7 T cell receptor beta chains came from one sample sequenced in a study of early T cells in non-severe SARS-CoV-2 infection. TCRdb itself ran the 5' RACE reads through MiXCR, one entry per CDR3 protein. The profile shows roughly 70,000 distinct CDR3 sequences, around 14% of them singletons. The sample taken for sequencing was whole blood. The origin of the receptors is an adult who was a healthcare worker with PCR-confirmed SARS-CoV-2 infection or an uninfected control (not recorded which).

The rearrangement links TRBV29-1 to TRBJ1-2; no reliable D call. The V end lost 3 bases, the J end lost 0 bases, and 8 bases lay between the germline ends. The CDR3 totals 13 residues. The germline CDR1 and CDR2 sequences are SQVTM and ANQGSEA. The CDR3 nucleotides are TGCAGCGTTGACGACGGTGCTAACTATGGCTACACCTTC. Protein sequence: CSVDDGANYGYTF.

Ten or more counts support this clonotype. V and J are TRBV10-1 and TRBJ2-1, with 7 bases matching TRBD2. With 5 bases clipped from V and 6 bases from J, the junction kept 4 bases outside the gene matches. Germline-derived CDR1 and CDR2 are WNHNN and SYGVQD (reference sequence). The CDR3 spans 13 residues. The CDR3 nucleotides read TGCGCCAGCAGTATGACTAGCAGCAATGAGCAGTTCTTC. Protein product: CASSMTSSNEQFF.

This clonotype has at least ten counts. The chain recombines TRBV29-1 with TRBJ2-6; D gene unclear. V gave up 4 bases and J gave up 0 bases, with 10 bases separating them. Germline V CDR1 and CDR2: SQVTM, ANQGSEA. This CDR3 is built from 15 residues. CDR3 nucleotides: TGCAGCGTTGCGGCAGAACCCTCTGGGGCCAACGTCCTGACTTTC. Translating gives CSVAAEPSGANVLTF. The full variable domain, with the rest looked up from reference TRBV29-1 and TRBJ2-6, is SAVISQKPSRDICQRGTSLTIQCQVDSQVTMMFWYRQQPGQSLTLIATANQGSEATYESGFVIDKFPISRPNLTFSTLTVSNMSPEDSSIYLCSVAAEPSGANVLTFGAGSRLTVL.

This clonotype was seen repeatedly, ten times or more. This chain uses TRBV7-3 with TRBJ2-5; D is ambiguous. This CDR3 comprises 14 residues. Germline V gives CDR1 SGHTA, CDR2 FQGTGA. Trimming stripped 0 bases from V and 2 bases from J, with 7 bases between. CDR3 nucleotides: TGTGCCAGCAGCTTAACGGGTTATCAAGAGACCCAGTACTTC. Translated, it gives CASSLTGYQETQYF.

This clonotype was detected many times. J is TRBJ2-1 and V is TRBV2; D is unclear. V lost 4 bases, J lost 8 bases, and 12 bases lay in between. This CDR3 has 13 residues. Germline values: CDR1 SNHLY, CDR2 FYNNEI. The CDR3 reads CASSGWLFDEQFF. The CDR3 DNA follows: TGTGCCAGCAGTGGTTGGTTGTTTGATGAGCAGTTCTTC.

This clonotype was recorded a few times. The chain combines TRBV7-8 with TRBJ1-2; the D gene is possibly TRBD1 (5 bases). This CDR3 is 16 amino acids long. The germline CDR1 and CDR2 sequences are SGHVS and FQNEAQ. Trimming cost V 4 bases and J 8 bases, with 23 bases left between them. This CDR3 is CASSYSMSQGRSGYTF. CDR3 in DNA: TGTGCCAGCAGCTACAGCATGAGCCAGGGTAGAAGCGGCTACACCTTC.

This clonotype was counted only a few times. The V and J genes are TRBV5-4 and TRBJ2-7; 9 positions agree with TRBD1. After removal of 4 bases from V and 0 bases from J, the junction contained 8 bases not matched to a gene. The CDR3 runs 16 residues. Germline CDR1 reads SGHNT; CDR2 reads YYREEE (reference sequence). Written as DNA, the CDR3 is TGTGCCAGCAGCCACCGGGACAGGGTCAGCTCCTACGAGCAGTACTTC. Translating it yields CASSHRDRVSSYEQYF.